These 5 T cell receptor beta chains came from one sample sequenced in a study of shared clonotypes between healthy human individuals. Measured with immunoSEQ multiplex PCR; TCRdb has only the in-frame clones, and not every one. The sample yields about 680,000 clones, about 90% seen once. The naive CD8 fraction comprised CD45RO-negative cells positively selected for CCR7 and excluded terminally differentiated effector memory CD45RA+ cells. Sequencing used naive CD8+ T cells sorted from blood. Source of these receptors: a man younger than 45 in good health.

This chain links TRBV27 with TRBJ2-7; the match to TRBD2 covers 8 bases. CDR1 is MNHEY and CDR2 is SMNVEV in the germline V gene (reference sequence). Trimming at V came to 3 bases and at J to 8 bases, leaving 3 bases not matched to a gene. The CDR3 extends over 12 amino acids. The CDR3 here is CASSFLAGKQYF. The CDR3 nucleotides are TGTGCCAGCAGTTTTTTAGCGGGAAAGCAGTACTTC.

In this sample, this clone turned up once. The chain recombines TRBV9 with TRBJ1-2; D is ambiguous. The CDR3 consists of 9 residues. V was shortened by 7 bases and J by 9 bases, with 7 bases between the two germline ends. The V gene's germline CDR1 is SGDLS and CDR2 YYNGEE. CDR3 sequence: CASGERYTF. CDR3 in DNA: TGTGCCAGCGGTGAGCGCTACACCTTC.

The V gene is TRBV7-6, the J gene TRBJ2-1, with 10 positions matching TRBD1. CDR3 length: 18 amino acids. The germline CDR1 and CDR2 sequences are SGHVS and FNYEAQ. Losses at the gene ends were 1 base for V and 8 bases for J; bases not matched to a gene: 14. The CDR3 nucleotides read TGTGCCAGCAGCTTAGGGTCGACGACAGGGGGCTCTATGCATGAGCAGTTCTTC. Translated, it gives CASSLGSTTGGSMHEQFF.

CDR3 DNA: TGCGCCAGCTCCTTTGAGGGAATGTACACCGGGGAGCTGTTTTTT. Translating gives CASSFEGMYTGELFF. The rearrangement links TRBV10-2 to TRBJ2-2; D perhaps matches TRBD2 (5 bases). V lost 8 bases and J 3 bases, leaving 16 bases between the germline ends. Germline lookup yields CDR1 WSHSY and CDR2 SAAADI. The CDR3 spans 15 residues.

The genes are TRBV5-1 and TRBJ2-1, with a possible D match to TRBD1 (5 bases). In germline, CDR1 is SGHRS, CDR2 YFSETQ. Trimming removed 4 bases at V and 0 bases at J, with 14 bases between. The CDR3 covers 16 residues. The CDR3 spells CASSPSLGDSYNEQFF. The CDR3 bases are TGCGCCAGCAGCCCCTCTTTAGGGGACTCCTACAATGAGCAGTTCTTC.